The next 26 T cell receptor beta chains were all read from a single sample in a study of blood T cell repertoires in COVID-19 (dated by TCRdb to 2020 to 2021). Receptor amplification or capture employed the immunoSEQ multiplex PCR assay. In its TCRdb copy, this immuneACCESS table keeps in-frame sequences only and misses some clones. Where compared with another copy, unresolved V genes explain less than half of these, and the others have no known cause. This sample gives tens of thousands of clones in total; 80% to 90% of them show up just once. Under 40% of the sample is held by the ten biggest clonotypes. The sequenced sample was peripheral blood. All receptors come from a woman of 80 years or more with COVID-19, enrolled during active disease.

The chain employs TRBV9 and TRBJ1-5, with D unresolved. In germline, CDR1 is SGDLS, CDR2 YYNGEE. Between the trimmed V and J ends, which lost 0 bases and 2 bases, there was a span of 3 bases. This CDR3 region has 13 residues. Written as DNA, the CDR3 is TGTGCCAGCAGCGTAGTAGGCAATCAGCCCCAGCATTTT. It yields the protein CASSVVGNQPQHF. Full variable domain (missing parts from reference TRBV9 and TRBJ1-5): DSGVTQTPKHLITATGQRVTLRCSPRSGDLSVYWYQQSLDQGLQFLIQYYNGEERAKGNILERFSAQQFPDLHSELNLSSLELGDSALYFCASSVVGNQPQHFGDGTRLSIL.

CDR3: CASSLEDRQTYEQYF. In DNA, the CDR3 is TGTGCCAGCAGCTTAGAGGATCGACAGACCTACGAGCAGTACTTC. The genes are TRBV11-2 and TRBJ2-7; a weak D match, TRBD1 (5 bases). This CDR3 region has 15 residues. Trimming took 0 bases from V and 2 from J, leaving 11 bases between them. Germline V lookup: CDR1 SGHAT, CDR2 FQNNGV. Full variable domain (outside the CDR3, taken from reference TRBV11-2 and TRBJ2-7): EAGVAQSPRYKIIEKRQSVAFWCNPISGHATLYWYQQILGQGPKLLIQFQNNGVVDDSQLPKDRFSAERLKGVDSTLKIQPAKLEDSAVYLCASSLEDRQTYEQYFGPGTRLTVT.

The sample holds a few counts of this clone. The genes are TRBV16 and TRBJ1-1, with D perhaps matching TRBD1 (6 bases). Germline CDR1 and CDR2: KGHSY and FQNENV. This CDR3 region has 14 residues. Deletions cut 0 bases from V and 5 bases from J, with 10 bases between. CDR3 amino acids: CASSQSGAGTEAFF. The CDR3, as DNA: TGTGCCAGCAGCCAATCGGGGGCTGGGACTGAAGCTTTCTTT.

The rearrangement uses TRBV18 and TRBJ1-6; 8 bases agree with TRBD1. Germline lookup yields CDR1 KGHSH and CDR2 LQKENI. The J segment lost 9 bases and the V segment lost 3 bases, leaving 10 bases of the junction unmatched. This CDR3 spans 16 amino acids. CDR3 in amino acids: CASSPGLTGAASPLHF. Here the CDR3 DNA reads TGTGCCAGCTCACCCGGACTGACAGGGGCGGCTTCACCCCTCCACTTT.

This chain links TRBV5-5 with TRBJ1-1, with a possible D match to TRBD1 (6 bases). Germline loops: CDR1 SGHKS, CDR2 YYEKEE (reference sequence). CDR3 length: 15 amino acids. V lost 6 bases and J lost 1, with 16 bases in between. CDR3 nucleotides: TGTGCCAGCACCTCCTGGGGGCGCCCGAACACTGAAGCTTTCTTT. Protein product: CASTSWGRPNTEAFF.

The genes are TRBV7-3 and TRBJ2-5; perhaps TRBD1 as D (5 bases). The CDR3 has 13 residues. V was cut by 6 bases and J by 1 base, with 9 bases left in between. The V gene's germline CDR1 is SGHTA and CDR2 FQGTGA. CDR3 coding DNA: TGTGCCAGCAGTTACCAGGGCCAAGAGACCCAGTACTTC. Residues: CASSYQGQETQYF.

V is TRBV21-1 and J is TRBJ2-1; the table assigns TRBD2, which was not confirmed against the DNA. TRBV21-1 is labeled a pseudogene. This CDR3 is 22 amino acids long. The CDR3 is CASTPEGGGRRPGGRESWEQFF. The CDR3 region has the DNA TGTGCCAGCACCCCCGAAGGGGGAGGGCGACGGCCCGGAGGTCGTGAGTCGTGGGAGCAGTTCTTC.

This clone showed up just once. The chain carries TRBV6-4 and TRBJ2-1, with 11 bases aligning to TRBD2. The CDR3 is 16 residues long. CDR1 and CDR2 (germline): MRHNA, SNTAGT. V shed 4 bases and J 5 bases; nucleotides not matched to a gene: 7. CDR3 sequence (DNA): TGTGCCAGCAGTGTCACCGGGACTAGCGGTGACAATGAGCAGTTCTTC. Its protein product is CASSVTGTSGDNEQFF.

The chain recombines TRBV28 with TRBJ2-3; tentatively, D is TRBD2 (6 bases). Per the germline V gene, CDR1 is MDHEN and CDR2 is SYDVKM. V lost 6 bases to trimming and J lost 0 bases, with 10 bases between them. The CDR3 is 14 residues long. DNA of the CDR3: TGTGCCAGCAGGCACGGGACTAGCACAGATACGCAGTATTTT. It specifies CASRHGTSTDTQYF.

The sample holds one count of this clone. The chain couples TRBV2 to TRBJ2-5, with D possibly being TRBD1 (6 bases). Germline V CDR1 and CDR2: SNHLY, FYNNEI. This CDR3 contains 13 residues. V lost 2 bases to trimming and J lost 4 bases, with 8 bases between them. CDR3 region: CASSEQGRETQYF. The CDR3 bases are TGTGCCAGCAGTGAACAGGGGAGAGAGACCCAGTACTTC.

V and J are TRBV3-1 (or the pseudogene TRBV3-2) and TRBJ2-1; possibly TRBD2 for D (6 bases). Trimming removed 0 bases from V and 0 bases from J, with 12 bases in between. This CDR3 is 17 amino acids long. Germline-derived CDR1 and CDR2 are LGHDT and YNNKEL (reference sequence). CDR3 in DNA: TGTGCCAGCAGCCAAGATCGTAGCGGCAGCTCCTACAATGAGCAGTTCTTC. It is translated as CASSQDRSGSSYNEQFF.

The rearrangement links TRBV25-1 to TRBJ1-2, with D possibly TRBD1 on 6 matching bases. The CDR3 totals 17 residues. The germline gives CDR1 MGHDK, CDR2 SYGVNS. The V gene lost 1 base and the J gene lost 4 bases, with 19 bases spanning the gap. The CDR3 DNA reads as TGTGCCAGCAGTGAATCCCTTGGGGGCCTGAGGGGCTATGGCTACACCTTC. This encodes CASSESLGGLRGYGYTF.

The rearrangement uses TRBV5-1 and TRBJ2-1, with TRBD2 matching 12 bases. CDR3 length: 16 amino acids. J lost 5 bases, V lost 4 bases, and 7 bases had no gene match. Looked up from germline, CDR1 is SGHRS and CDR2 is YFSETQ. The CDR3 spells CASSLLASGGDNEQFF. In DNA form, the CDR3 reads TGCGCCAGCAGCCTCCTGGCTAGCGGGGGGGACAATGAGCAGTTCTTC.

The chain couples TRBV10-3 to TRBJ1-6; D not certain. Germline assignment: CDR1 ENHRY and CDR2 SYGVKD. Trimming pared 3 bases from V and 10 bases from J, leaving 10 bases between. The CDR3 extends over 13 amino acids. CDR3 sequence: CAISDHSGSPLHF. The CDR3 nucleotides read TGTGCCATCAGTGACCATTCGGGATCACCCCTCCACTTT.

The chain joins TRBV29-1 to TRBJ1-1; TRBD1 matches at 7 bases. Germline V gene lookup returns CDR1 SQVTM and CDR2 ANQGSEA. This CDR3 contains 13 residues. J lost 9 bases, V lost 4 bases, and 11 bases had no gene match. Here the CDR3 reads CSVGEGALKQAFF. Here the CDR3 DNA reads TGCAGCGTTGGAGAGGGGGCGCTGAAACAAGCTTTCTTT.

This chain links TRBV5-6 with TRBJ2-3; TRBD2 matches at 9 bases. V lost 3 bases and J lost 5; bases outside the gene matches: 10. Germline CDR1 and CDR2: SGHDT and YYEEEE. This CDR3 has 16 amino acids. The CDR3 here is CASSSIRGGARDTQYF. The CDR3 DNA sequence: TGTGCCAGCAGCTCGATTCGCGGGGGGGCCCGAGATACGCAGTATTTT.

The J gene is TRBJ1-2, the V gene TRBV7-9; no clear D. Germline-derived CDR1 and CDR2 are SEHNR and FQNEAQ (reference sequence). With 5 bases removed from V and 0 bases from J, the gap between germline ends came to 7 bases. The length of the CDR3 is 13 residues. In nucleotides, the CDR3 is TGTGCCAGCAGCCCCCTACCTAACTATGGCTACACCTTC. It specifies CASSPLPNYGYTF.

The chain is built from TRBV9 and TRBJ2-1; 8 bases fit TRBD2. The V gene end was trimmed by 3 bases and the J gene end by 7 bases; junction bases not matched to a gene: 9. The CDR3 spans 15 residues. The germline V gene has CDR1 SGDLS and CDR2 YYNGEE. The CDR3 sequence is CASSATSGPWNEQFF. CDR3 DNA: TGTGCCAGCAGCGCTACTAGCGGCCCGTGGAATGAGCAGTTCTTC.

This chain links TRBV6-4 with TRBJ2-1, with TRBD2 matching over 9 bases. V shed 1 base and J 4 bases; nucleotides not matched to a gene: 2. The CDR3 extends over 15 amino acids. In germline, CDR1 is MRHNA, CDR2 SNTAGT. The CDR3 bases are TGTGCCAGCAGTGACTATACTAGCGGGTACAATGAGCAGTTCTTC. Protein sequence: CASSDYTSGYNEQFF.

This clone was observed once. The chain combines TRBV3-1 (or the pseudogene TRBV3-2) with TRBJ2-2, with 12 nucleotides matching TRBD2. This CDR3 spans 19 amino acids. With V trimmed by 4 bases and J by 1 base, 10 bases remained unmatched. Germline loops: CDR1 LGHDT, CDR2 YNNKEL (reference sequence). The CDR3 is CASSPALLAGGQNTGELFF. The CDR3 DNA is TGTGCCAGCAGCCCCGCTCTTCTAGCGGGGGGGCAGAACACCGGGGAGCTGTTTTTT.

The chain uses TRBV7-3 and TRBJ2-2; D is perhaps TRBD2 (7 bases). The CDR3 length is 17 residues. Germline V gene sequence: CDR1 SGHTA, CDR2 FQGTGA. Deletions cut 3 bases from V and 3 bases from J, with 17 bases between. The DNA for the CDR3 is TGTGCCAGCAGCTTCCCGTCCGGGGGGCGGGACACCGGGGAGCTGTTTTTT. It translates to CASSFPSGGRDTGELFF.

The chain carries TRBV12-3 or TRBV12-4 and TRBJ1-1; D is possibly TRBD1 (5 bases). The V end was cut by 7 bases, the J end by 10 bases, with 16 bases between. This CDR3 has 12 amino acids. CDR3 bases: TGTGCCAGCATCGCACCCGTTAGGGGAGCTTTCTTT. Protein sequence: CASIAPVRGAFF.

The genes are TRBV7-9 and TRBJ1-1, with a possible D match to TRBD1 (6 bases). V was pared by 1 base and J by 1 base, with 13 bases between. CDR3 length: 16 amino acids. Germline V gives CDR1 SEHNR, CDR2 FQNEAQ (reference sequence). CDR3 sequence: CASSLVGGEPNTEAFF. The DNA for the CDR3 is TGTGCCAGCAGCTTAGTAGGGGGGGAGCCGAACACTGAAGCTTTCTTT. Together with reference TRBV7-9 and TRBJ1-1, the CDR3 gives the full variable domain: DTGVSQNPRHKITKRGQNVTFRCDPISEHNRLYWYRQTLGQGPEFLTYFQNEAQLEKSRLLSDRFSAERPKGSFSTLEIQRTEQGDSAMYLCASSLVGGEPNTEAFFGQGTRLTVV.

The chain employs TRBV7-2 and TRBJ1-1, with 9 bases aligning to TRBD1. The germline V gene encodes CDR1 SGHTA and CDR2 FQGNSA. CDR3 length equals 15 residues. J lost 4 bases, V lost 2 bases, and 5 bases had no gene match. CDR3 sequence reads: CASSLKGQGATEAFF. The DNA of the CDR3 is TGTGCCAGCAGCTTAAAGGGACAGGGTGCCACTGAAGCTTTCTTT.

The chain employs TRBV6-1 and TRBJ2-1; the match to TRBD1 covers 7 bases. The CDR3 is made up of 14 amino acids. V trimming: 5 bases; J trimming: 5 bases; junction bases outside the gene matches: 6. Per the germline V gene, CDR1 is MNHNS and CDR2 is SASEGT. CDR3: CASSSYDRDNEQFF. The CDR3 DNA is TGTGCCAGCAGTTCCTACGACAGGGACAATGAGCAGTTCTTC.

The genes are TRBV18 and TRBJ2-1, with a weak D call TRBD1 (5 bases). Germline CDR1 reads KGHSH; CDR2 reads LQKENI. The CDR3 is 16 residues long. V lost 3 bases and J 0 bases, leaving 12 bases between the germline ends. In nucleotides, the CDR3 is TGTGCCAGCTCACCGGCTACAGGTATCTCCTACAATGAGCAGTTCTTC. The encoded protein is CASSPATGISYNEQFF.